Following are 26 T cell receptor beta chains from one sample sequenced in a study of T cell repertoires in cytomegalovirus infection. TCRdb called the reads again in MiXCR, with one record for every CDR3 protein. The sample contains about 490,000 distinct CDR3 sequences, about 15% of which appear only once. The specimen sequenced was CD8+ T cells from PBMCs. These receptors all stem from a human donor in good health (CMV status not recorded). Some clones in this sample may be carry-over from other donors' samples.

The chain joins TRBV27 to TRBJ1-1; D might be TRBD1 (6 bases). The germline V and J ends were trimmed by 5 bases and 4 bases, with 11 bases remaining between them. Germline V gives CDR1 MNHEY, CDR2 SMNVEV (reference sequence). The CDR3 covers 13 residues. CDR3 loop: CASSPTGTTEAFF. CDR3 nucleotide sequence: TGTGCCAGCAGTCCAACAGGGACCACTGAAGCTTTCTTT.

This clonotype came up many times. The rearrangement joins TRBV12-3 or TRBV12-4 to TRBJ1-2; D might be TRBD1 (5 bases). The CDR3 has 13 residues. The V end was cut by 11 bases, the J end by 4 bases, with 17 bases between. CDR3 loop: CALGQGFGYGYTF. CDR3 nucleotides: TGTGCCCTCGGGCAGGGCTTTGGCTATGGCTACACCTTC.

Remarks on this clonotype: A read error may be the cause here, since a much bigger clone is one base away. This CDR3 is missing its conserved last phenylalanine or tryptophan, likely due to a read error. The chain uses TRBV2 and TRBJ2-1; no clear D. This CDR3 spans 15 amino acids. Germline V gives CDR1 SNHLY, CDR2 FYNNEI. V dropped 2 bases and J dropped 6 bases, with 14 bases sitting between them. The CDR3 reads CASSEFPYKGNEQFL. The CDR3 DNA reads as TGTGCCAGCAGTGAATTCCCATACAAGGGCAATGAGCAGTTCTTA.

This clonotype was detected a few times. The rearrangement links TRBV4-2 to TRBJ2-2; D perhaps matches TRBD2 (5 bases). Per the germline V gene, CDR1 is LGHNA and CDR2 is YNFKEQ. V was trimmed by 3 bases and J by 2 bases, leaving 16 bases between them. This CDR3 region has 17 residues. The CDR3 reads CASSQVGEGLNTGELFF. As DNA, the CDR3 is TGTGCCAGCAGCCAGGTCGGTGAGGGCCTTAACACCGGGGAGCTGTTTTTT.

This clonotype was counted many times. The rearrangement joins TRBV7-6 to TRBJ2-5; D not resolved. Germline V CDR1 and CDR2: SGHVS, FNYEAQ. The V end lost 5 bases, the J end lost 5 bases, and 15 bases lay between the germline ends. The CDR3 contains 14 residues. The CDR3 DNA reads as TGTGCCAGCAGCCTGCTCGGTACCCTGGAGACCCAGTACTTC. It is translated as CASSLLGTLETQYF.

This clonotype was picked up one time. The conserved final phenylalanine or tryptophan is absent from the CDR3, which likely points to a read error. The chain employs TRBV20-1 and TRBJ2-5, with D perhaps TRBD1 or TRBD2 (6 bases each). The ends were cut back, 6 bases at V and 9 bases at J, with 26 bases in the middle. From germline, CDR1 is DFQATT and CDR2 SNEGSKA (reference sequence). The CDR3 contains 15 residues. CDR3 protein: CSASTRDTMMESQYY. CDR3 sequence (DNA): TGCAGTGCGAGCACGCGGGACACCATGATGGAGTCCCAGTACTAC.

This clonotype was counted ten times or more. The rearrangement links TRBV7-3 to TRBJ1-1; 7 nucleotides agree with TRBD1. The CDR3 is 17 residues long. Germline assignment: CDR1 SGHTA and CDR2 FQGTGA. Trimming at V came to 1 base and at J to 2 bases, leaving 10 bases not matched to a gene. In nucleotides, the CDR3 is TGTGCCAGCAGCTTAATAGGCGGGACAGCTCCTAACACTGAAGCTTTCTTT. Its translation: CASSLIGGTAPNTEAFF.

CDR3 in DNA: TGTGCCAGCAGTTTAGGGTCAGGTACGCAGTATTTT. It translates to CASSLGSGTQYF. The chain has TRBV27 and TRBJ2-3; D is uncertain. The V and J ends lost 2 bases and 8 bases respectively, with 8 bases between them. Germline V gene sequence: CDR1 MNHEY, CDR2 SMNVEV (reference sequence). CDR3 length: 12 residues.

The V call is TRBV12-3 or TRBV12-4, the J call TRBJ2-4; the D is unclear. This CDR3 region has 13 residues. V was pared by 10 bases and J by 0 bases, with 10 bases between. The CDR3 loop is CATSETAKNIQYF. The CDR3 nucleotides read TGTGCCACCTCGGAGACAGCCAAAAACATTCAGTACTTC.

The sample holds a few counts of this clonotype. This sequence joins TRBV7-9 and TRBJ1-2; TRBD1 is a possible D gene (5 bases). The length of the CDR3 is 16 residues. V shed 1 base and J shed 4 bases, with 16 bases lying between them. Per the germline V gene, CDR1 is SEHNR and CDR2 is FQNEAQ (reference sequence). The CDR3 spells CASSLDPGGTRYGYTF. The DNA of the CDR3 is TGTGCCAGCAGCTTAGACCCGGGGGGAACCCGCTATGGCTACACCTTC.

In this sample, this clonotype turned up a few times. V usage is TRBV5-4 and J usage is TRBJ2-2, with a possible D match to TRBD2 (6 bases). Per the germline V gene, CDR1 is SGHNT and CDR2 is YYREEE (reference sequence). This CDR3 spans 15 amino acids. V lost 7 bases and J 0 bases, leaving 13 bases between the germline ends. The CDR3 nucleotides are TGTGCCAGCTTCGGGACTTCTGCGAACACCGGGGAGCTGTTTTTT. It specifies CASFGTSANTGELFF.

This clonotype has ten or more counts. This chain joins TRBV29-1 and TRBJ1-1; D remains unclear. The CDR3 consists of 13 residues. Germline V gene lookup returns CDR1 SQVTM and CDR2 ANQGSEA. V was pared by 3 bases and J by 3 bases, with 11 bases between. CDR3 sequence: CSVDEAAYTEAFF. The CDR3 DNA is TGCAGCGTTGATGAGGCTGCATACACTGAAGCTTTCTTT.

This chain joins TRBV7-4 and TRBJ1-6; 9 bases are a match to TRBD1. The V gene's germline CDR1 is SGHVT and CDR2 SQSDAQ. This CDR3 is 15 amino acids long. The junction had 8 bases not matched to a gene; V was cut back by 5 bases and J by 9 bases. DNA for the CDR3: TGTGCCAGCAGCCTCACAGGGGGCCTCGTTTCACCCCTCCACTTT. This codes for CASSLTGGLVSPLHF.

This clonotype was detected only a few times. The CDR3 protein is CSAPDEGQANSYNEQFF. CDR3 bases: TGCAGTGCACCAGACGAAGGGCAGGCCAATTCCTACAATGAGCAGTTCTTC. The rearrangement joins TRBV20-1 to TRBJ2-1; D is unclear. CDR1 is DFQATT and CDR2 is SNEGSKA in the germline V gene (reference sequence). This CDR3 has 17 residues. Trimming left V 6 bases short and J 1 base short, with 22 bases between.

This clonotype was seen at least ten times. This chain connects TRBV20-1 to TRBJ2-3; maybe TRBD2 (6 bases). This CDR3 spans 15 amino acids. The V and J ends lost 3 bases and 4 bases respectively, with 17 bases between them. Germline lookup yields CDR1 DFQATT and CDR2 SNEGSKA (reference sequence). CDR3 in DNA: TGCAGTGCTAGGACTAGAACGTCGCTCGCAGATACGCAGTATTTT. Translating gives CSARTRTSLADTQYF.

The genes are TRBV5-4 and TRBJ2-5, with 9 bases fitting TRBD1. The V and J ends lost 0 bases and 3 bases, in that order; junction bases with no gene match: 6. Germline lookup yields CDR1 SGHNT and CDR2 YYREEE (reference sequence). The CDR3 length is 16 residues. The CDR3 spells CASSLALGTGKETQYF. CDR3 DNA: TGTGCCAGCAGCTTGGCGCTTGGGACAGGGAAAGAGACCCAGTACTTC.

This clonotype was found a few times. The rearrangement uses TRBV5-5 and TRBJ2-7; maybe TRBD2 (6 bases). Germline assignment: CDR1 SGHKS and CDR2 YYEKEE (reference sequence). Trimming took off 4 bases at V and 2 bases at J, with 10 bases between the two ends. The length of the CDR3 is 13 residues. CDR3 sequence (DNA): TGTGCCAGCAGCGGGGGGTCGACCTACGAGCAGTACTTC. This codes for CASSGGSTYEQYF.

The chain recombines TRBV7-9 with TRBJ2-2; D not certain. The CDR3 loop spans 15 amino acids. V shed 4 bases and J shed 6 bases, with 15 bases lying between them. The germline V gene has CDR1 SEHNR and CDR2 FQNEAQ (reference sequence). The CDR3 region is CASSSPEQRSGELFF. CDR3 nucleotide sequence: TGTGCCAGCAGCTCGCCGGAACAGCGTTCCGGGGAGCTGTTTTTT.

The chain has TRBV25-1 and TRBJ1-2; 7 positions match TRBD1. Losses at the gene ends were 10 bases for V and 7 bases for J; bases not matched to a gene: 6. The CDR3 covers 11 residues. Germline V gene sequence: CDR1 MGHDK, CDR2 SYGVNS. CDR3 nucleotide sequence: TGTGCCACCACAGGGGATCGTGGCTACACCTTC. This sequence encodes CATTGDRGYTF.

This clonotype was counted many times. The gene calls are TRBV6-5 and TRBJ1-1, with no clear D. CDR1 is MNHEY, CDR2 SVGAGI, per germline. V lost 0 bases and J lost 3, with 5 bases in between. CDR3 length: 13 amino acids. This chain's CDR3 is CASSYSPDTEAFF. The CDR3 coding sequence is TGTGCCAGCAGTTACTCTCCGGACACTGAAGCTTTCTTT.

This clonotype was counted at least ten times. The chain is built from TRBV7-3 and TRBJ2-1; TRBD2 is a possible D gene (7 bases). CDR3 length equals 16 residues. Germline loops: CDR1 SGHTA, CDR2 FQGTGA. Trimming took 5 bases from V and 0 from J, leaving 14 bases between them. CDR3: CASSPGGGSSYNEQFF. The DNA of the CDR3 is TGTGCCAGCAGCCCGGGGGGCGGAAGCTCCTACAATGAGCAGTTCTTC.

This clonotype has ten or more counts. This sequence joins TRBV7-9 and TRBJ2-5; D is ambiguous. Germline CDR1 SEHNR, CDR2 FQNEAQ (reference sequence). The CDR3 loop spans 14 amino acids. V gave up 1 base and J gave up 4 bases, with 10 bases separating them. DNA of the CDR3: TGTGCCAGCAGCTTAGAGGCTGCCCGAGAGACCCAGTACTTC. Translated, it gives CASSLEAARETQYF. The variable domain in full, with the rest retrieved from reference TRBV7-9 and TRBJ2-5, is DTGVSQNPRHKITKRGQNVTFRCDPISEHNRLYWYRQTLGQGPEFLTYFQNEAQLEKSRLLSDRFSAERPKGSFSTLEIQRTEQGDSAMYLCASSLEAARETQYFGPGTRLLVL.

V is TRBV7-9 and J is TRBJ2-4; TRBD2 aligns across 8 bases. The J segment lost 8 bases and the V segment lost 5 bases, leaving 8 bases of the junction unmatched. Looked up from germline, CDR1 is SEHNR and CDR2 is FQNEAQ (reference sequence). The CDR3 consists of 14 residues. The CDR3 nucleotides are TGTGCCAGCAGCACTCAGCGGGAGATAGACATTCAGTACTTC. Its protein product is CASSTQREIDIQYF.

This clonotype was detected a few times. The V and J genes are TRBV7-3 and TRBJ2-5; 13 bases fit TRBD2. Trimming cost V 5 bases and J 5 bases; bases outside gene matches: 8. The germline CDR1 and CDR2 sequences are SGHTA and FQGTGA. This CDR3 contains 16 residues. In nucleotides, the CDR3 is TGTGCCAGCAGCCAAACTAGCGGGGGGGAGGGGGAGACCCAGTACTTC. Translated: CASSQTSGGEGETQYF.

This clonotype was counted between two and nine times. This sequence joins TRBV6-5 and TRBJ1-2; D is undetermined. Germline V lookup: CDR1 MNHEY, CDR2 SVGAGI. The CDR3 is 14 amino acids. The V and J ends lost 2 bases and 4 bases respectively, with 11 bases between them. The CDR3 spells CASSYREQSYGYTF. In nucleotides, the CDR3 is TGTGCCAGCAGTTACCGGGAGCAGTCCTATGGCTACACCTTC.

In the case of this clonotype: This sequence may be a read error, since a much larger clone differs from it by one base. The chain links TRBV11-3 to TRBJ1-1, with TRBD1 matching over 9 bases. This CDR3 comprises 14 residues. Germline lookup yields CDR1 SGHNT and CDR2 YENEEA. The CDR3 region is CASSKGTGNSEAFF. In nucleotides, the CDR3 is TGTGCCAGCAGCAAAGGGACAGGGAACTCTGAAGCTTTCTTT.